These 6 T cell receptor beta chains originate from one sample sequenced in a study of blood T cells in healthy people across ages (dated by TCRdb to about 2015). The method behind the library was 5' RACE. Instrument used: Illumina HiSeq 2500. A second PCR of roughly 6 to 12 cycles was run with a J-beta primer mix and a sample-barcoded 5' primer. TCRdb's own reprocessing of the public reads used fastp at Q25 and MiXCR and kept productive beta chains. Entries are consolidated by CDR3 protein sequence, retaining the most common genes and DNA. The sample yields 600,000 to 900,000 distinct CDR3 sequences; 25% to 30% were counted once. The ten most abundant clones make up 3% of the sample. A further study also used this sample, focusing on T cells of mothers and their children.

Sequenced sample: blood. The receptors were sampled from a boy aged 5-17 years in good health.

This sequence joins TRBV20-1 and TRBJ1-6; D not resolved. CDR3 length: 15 residues. Germline V CDR1 and CDR2: DFQATT, SNEGSKA (reference sequence). V was pared by 0 bases and J by 10 bases, with 16 bases between. The CDR3 DNA sequence: TGCAGTGCTAGAGATCGGCGCGGAAGTAGCTCACCCCTCCACTTT. This translates into CSARDRRGSSSPLHF.

The rearrangement joins TRBV2 to TRBJ2-5, with D maybe TRBD2 (5 bases). The DNA end is a closer match to TRBJ2-7, so the J assignment may be wrong. Looked up from germline, CDR1 is SNHLY and CDR2 is FYNNEI. CDR3 length equals 13 residues. DNA of the CDR3: TGTGCCAGCAGTCCCCCGGGGAACTACGAGCAGTACTTC. Protein product: CASSPPGNYEQYF.

This clonotype was detected only once. V is TRBV5-1 and J is TRBJ2-6; 7 bases map to TRBD1. The germline gives CDR1 SGHRS, CDR2 YFSETQ. CDR3 length equals 16 residues. Trimming removed 4 bases from V and 4 bases from J; junction bases left unmatched: 8. CDR3 coding DNA: TGCGCCAGCAGCCGTTCAACAGGGGACGGGGCCAACGTCCTGACTTTC. Its protein is CASSRSTGDGANVLTF.

This clonotype was seen ten or more times. The V gene is TRBV9, the J gene TRBJ2-7; D not certain. Germline CDR1 SGDLS, CDR2 YYNGEE. The CDR3 extends over 11 amino acids. Trimming took 4 bases from V and 3 from J, leaving 5 bases between them. The DNA of the CDR3 is TGTGCCAGCAGCAAGGGCTACGAGCAGTACTTC. Encoded protein: CASSKGYEQYF.

This chain connects TRBV29-1 to TRBJ1-2; a weak D match, TRBD1 (6 bases). Germline V gives CDR1 SQVTM, CDR2 ANQGSEA. The V gene lost 6 bases and the J gene lost 7 bases, with 12 bases spanning the gap. The CDR3 extends over 11 amino acids. The CDR3 DNA reads TGCAGCGTCGGAACAGGGTCTGGCTACACCTTC. As protein: CSVGTGSGYTF.

The rearrangement links TRBV5-1 to TRBJ2-1; TRBD2 matches at 9 bases. Germline loops: CDR1 SGHRS, CDR2 YFSETQ. CDR3 length equals 15 residues. The junction had 4 bases not matched to a gene; V was cut back by 2 bases and J by 4 bases. CDR3 region: CASSFSGGVYNEQFF. In nucleotides, the CDR3 is TGCGCCAGCAGCTTTAGCGGGGGAGTATACAATGAGCAGTTCTTC.